The rows below give T cell receptor beta chains drawn from one sample of a study of OX40 agonist ivuxolimab in advanced cancers. Clones were read by immunoSEQ multiplex PCR, and TCRdb kept only the in-frame ones, dropping some. The sample lists more than 9,500 clones, 80% seen once, with 25% to 30% in the top ten. Sequenced here: CD4+ or CD8+ T cells sorted from blood, sampled in a trial of the OX40 agonist ivuxolimab. Receptor source: an adult with an advanced solid tumor such as melanoma, head and neck, liver or kidney cancer. The CDR3 runs from the conserved cysteine through the conserved F or W. Each record gives: CDR3 protein, CDR3 DNA, D gene, J gene, V gene, clone size. A D gene is named only where the DNA matches it firmly. Rows give clone size only sometimes, using once, few, many, or a class for an expanded clone.

CDR3aa: CASSDPGHRADTQYF
CDR3nt: TGTGCCAGCAGCGACCCGGGACACCGGGCAGATACGCAGTATTTT
d_gene: -
j_gene: TRBJ2-3
v_gene: TRBV2
abundance: -

CDR3aa: CASSQYRDSGNTIYF
CDR3nt: TGCGCCAGCAGCCAATACAGGGACTCTGGAAACACCATATATTTT
d_gene: -
j_gene: TRBJ1-3
v_gene: TRBV4-3
abundance: -

CDR3aa: CASVRTQSGTNYNEQFF
CDR3nt: TGTGCCAGCGTCCGCACCCAAAGCGGGACCAACTACAATGAGCAGTTCTTC
d_gene: TRBD2
j_gene: TRBJ2-1
v_gene: TRBV27
abundance: -

CDR3aa: CASSLGLRDREGNEQFF
CDR3nt: TGTGCCAGCAGCTTAGGCCTAAGGGACAGGGAAGGGAATGAGCAGTTCTTC
d_gene: TRBD1
j_gene: TRBJ2-1
v_gene: TRBV13
abundance: -

CDR3aa: CASSLSGGSPYEQYF
CDR3nt: TGTGCCAGCAGTTTATCCGGGGGGTCCCCCTACGAGCAGTACTTC
d_gene: TRBD2
j_gene: TRBJ2-7
v_gene: TRBV28
abundance: once

CDR3aa: CASSVLAGELDEQFF
CDR3nt: TGTGCCAGCAGTGTACTAGCGGGAGAACTGGATGAGCAGTTCTTC
d_gene: TRBD2
j_gene: TRBJ2-1
v_gene: TRBV25-1
abundance: -

CDR3aa: CASSLGGNTEAFF
CDR3nt: TGTGCCAGCAGTTTAGGGGGGAACACTGAAGCTTTCTTT
d_gene: -
j_gene: TRBJ1-1
v_gene: TRBV27
abundance: few

CDR3aa: CSARIANEQYF
CDR3nt: TGCAGTGCTAGAATCGCCAACGAGCAGTACTTC
d_gene: -
j_gene: TRBJ2-7
v_gene: TRBV20-1
abundance: -

CDR3aa: CASSVDSGSYNEQFF
CDR3nt: TGTGCCAGCAGCGTAGATAGCGGGAGCTACAATGAGCAGTTCTTC
d_gene: TRBD2
j_gene: TRBJ2-1
v_gene: TRBV9
abundance: -

CDR3aa: CASSLALAGGPGELFF
CDR3nt: TGCGCCAGCAGCTTGGCCTTAGCGGGAGGGCCCGGGGAGCTGTTTTTT
d_gene: TRBD2
j_gene: TRBJ2-2
v_gene: TRBV5-1
abundance: -

CDR3aa: CASTYQPTETQYF
CDR3nt: TGTGCCAGCACGTACCAACCAACGGAGACCCAGTACTTC
d_gene: -
j_gene: TRBJ2-5
v_gene: TRBV6-6
abundance: -

CDR3aa: CASSMDRDYPRDEQFF
CDR3nt: TGTGCCAGTAGTATGGACCGGGACTACCCGCGGGATGAGCAGTTCTTC
d_gene: TRBD2
j_gene: TRBJ2-1
v_gene: TRBV19
abundance: -

CDR3aa: CASSDRDVDEQFF
CDR3nt: TGTGCCAGCAGCGATCGGGACGTCGATGAGCAGTTCTTC
d_gene: -
j_gene: TRBJ2-1
v_gene: TRBV7-9
abundance: few

CDR3aa: CASSAGTLNTEAFF
CDR3nt: TGTGCCAGCAGCGCGGGGACACTAAACACTGAAGCTTTCTTT
d_gene: -
j_gene: TRBJ1-1
v_gene: TRBV5-6
abundance: few

CDR3aa: CASSPLAGGKTQYF
CDR3nt: TGTGCCAGCAGCCCCCTAGCGGGAGGAAAGACCCAGTACTTC
d_gene: TRBD2
j_gene: TRBJ2-5
v_gene: TRBV28
abundance: -

CDR3aa: CASSIMGQAAYNEQFF
CDR3nt: TGTGCCAGTAGTATAATGGGACAGGCGGCCTACAATGAGCAGTTCTTC
d_gene: TRBD1
j_gene: TRBJ2-1
v_gene: TRBV19
abundance: -

CDR3aa: CASSLIPSGQETQYF
CDR3nt: TGTGCCAGCAGCCTGATCCCTAGCGGGCAAGAGACCCAGTACTTC
d_gene: TRBD2
j_gene: TRBJ2-5
v_gene: TRBV7-2
abundance: -

CDR3aa: CASSWGTNEQFF
CDR3nt: TGTGCCAGCAGCTGGGGTACCAATGAGCAGTTCTTC
d_gene: -
j_gene: TRBJ2-1
v_gene: TRBV27
abundance: few

CDR3aa: CASSDSDRGEQYF
CDR3nt: TGTGCCAGCAGTGACTCGGACAGGGGCGAGCAGTACTTC
d_gene: TRBD1
j_gene: TRBJ2-7
v_gene: TRBV6-4
abundance: -

CDR3aa: CASSSPSSYEQYF
CDR3nt: TGTGCCAGCAGTTCGCCCAGCTCCTACGAGCAGTACTTC
d_gene: -
j_gene: TRBJ2-7
v_gene: TRBV27
abundance: once

CDR3aa: CASSLGTFATNEKLFF
CDR3nt: TGTGCCAGCAGCTTGGGGACGTTTGCAACTAATGAAAAACTGTTTTTT
d_gene: -
j_gene: TRBJ1-4
v_gene: TRBV5-4
abundance: large

CDR3aa: CSVEDKTGLQTYEQYF
CDR3nt: TGCAGCGTTGAAGATAAGACAGGGCTACAGACCTACGAGCAGTACTTC
d_gene: TRBD1
j_gene: TRBJ2-7
v_gene: TRBV29-1
abundance: -

CDR3aa: CSAMDRGLGQPQHF
CDR3nt: TGCAGCGCCATGGACAGGGGGCTAGGTCAGCCCCAGCATTTT
d_gene: TRBD1
j_gene: TRBJ1-5
v_gene: TRBV29-1
abundance: few

CDR3aa: CASSAGTRDGYTF
CDR3nt: TGCGCCAGCAGTGCTGGGACGAGAGATGGCTACACCTTC
d_gene: -
j_gene: TRBJ1-2
v_gene: TRBV10-2
abundance: -

CDR3aa: CASSDKDHYNSPLHF
CDR3nt: TGCGCCAGCAGTGACAAGGACCATTATAATTCACCCCTCCACTTT
d_gene: -
j_gene: TRBJ1-6
v_gene: TRBV10-2
abundance: -

CDR3aa: CASSLIANVLTF
CDR3nt: TGTGCCAGCAGTTTAATCGCCAACGTCCTGACTTTC
d_gene: -
j_gene: TRBJ2-6
v_gene: TRBV28
abundance: -

CDR3aa: CASRLQETQYF
CDR3nt: TGTGCCAGCAGATTACAAGAGACCCAGTACTTC
d_gene: -
j_gene: TRBJ2-5
v_gene: TRBV6-5
abundance: -

CDR3aa: CASSPTGTSKNEQFF
CDR3nt: TGCGCCAGCAGCCCGACCGGGACTAGCAAGAATGAGCAGTTCTTC
d_gene: TRBD2
j_gene: TRBJ2-1
v_gene: TRBV4-1
abundance: -

CDR3aa: CASSQDLTGGGQPQHF
CDR3nt: TGCGCCAGCAGCCAGGATCTTACAGGGGGCGGTCAGCCCCAGCATTTT
d_gene: TRBD1
j_gene: TRBJ1-5
v_gene: TRBV4-3
abundance: -

CDR3aa: CASSLATDRVFSGANVLTF
CDR3nt: TGCGCCAGCAGCTTGGCCACTGACAGGGTTTTTTCTGGGGCCAACGTCCTGACTTTC
d_gene: TRBD1
j_gene: TRBJ2-6
v_gene: TRBV5-1
abundance: -

CDR3aa: CASSLGLGNEQFF
CDR3nt: TGCGCCAGCAGCTTGGGACTAGGAAATGAGCAGTTCTTC
d_gene: -
j_gene: TRBJ2-1
v_gene: TRBV5-1
abundance: -

CDR3aa: CASSQVGGDRESSYEQYF
CDR3nt: TGTGCCAGCAGCCAAGTTGGGGGGGACAGGGAAAGCTCCTACGAGCAGTACTTC
d_gene: TRBD1
j_gene: TRBJ2-7
v_gene: TRBV4-2
abundance: -

CDR3aa: CASGRLDGIGELFF
CDR3nt: TGTGCCAGCGGCAGGCTCGACGGTATCGGGGAGCTGTTTTTT
d_gene: -
j_gene: TRBJ2-2
v_gene: TRBV9
abundance: -

CDR3aa: CAISESPGVGYGYTF
CDR3nt: TGTGCCATCAGTGAGTCGCCGGGGGTTGGGTATGGCTACACCTTC
d_gene: -
j_gene: TRBJ1-2
v_gene: TRBV10-3
abundance: -

CDR3aa: CASSLGAVSQFF
CDR3nt: TGTGCCAGCAGCTTGGGGGCAGTTAGTCAGTTCTTC
d_gene: -
j_gene: TRBJ2-1
v_gene: TRBV5-4
abundance: -

CDR3aa: CASSLAPLVTEAFF
CDR3nt: TGTGCCAGCAGCTTGGCACCGCTGGTCACTGAAGCTTTCTTT
d_gene: -
j_gene: TRBJ1-1
v_gene: TRBV5-5
abundance: -

CDR3aa: CATQGTSDQPQHF
CDR3nt: TGTGCCACCCAAGGGACATCGGATCAGCCCCAGCATTTT
d_gene: -
j_gene: TRBJ1-5
v_gene: TRBV6-6
abundance: -

CDR3aa: CASSYDGPSSYNEQFF
CDR3nt: TGTGCCAGCAGTTACGATGGTCCGAGCTCCTACAATGAGCAGTTCTTC
d_gene: -
j_gene: TRBJ2-1
v_gene: TRBV6-5
abundance: -

CDR3aa: CASSFASSYNEQFF
CDR3nt: TGTGCCAGTAGCTTCGCGAGCTCCTACAATGAGCAGTTCTTC
d_gene: -
j_gene: TRBJ2-1
v_gene: TRBV19
abundance: -

CDR3aa: CAWSATSVSYEQYF
CDR3nt: TGTGCCTGGAGTGCCACTAGCGTCTCCTACGAGCAGTACTTC
d_gene: TRBD2
j_gene: TRBJ2-7
v_gene: TRBV30
abundance: -

CDR3aa: CASSSGTAVDEQYF
CDR3nt: TGTGCCAGCAGTTCCGGGACTGCCGTCGACGAGCAGTACTTC
d_gene: -
j_gene: TRBJ2-7
v_gene: TRBV6-5
abundance: -

CDR3aa: CASSLGSGGAWTDTQYF
CDR3nt: TGTGCCAGCAGCTTGGGTTCGGGGGGCGCGTGGACAGATACGCAGTATTTT
d_gene: -
j_gene: TRBJ2-3
v_gene: TRBV5-6
abundance: -

CDR3aa: CAENRAGETEAFF
CDR3nt: TGTGCCGAAAATCGGGCAGGTGAAACTGAAGCTTTCTTT
d_gene: -
j_gene: TRBJ1-1
v_gene: TRBV2
abundance: few

CDR3aa: CASSPTGSTEAFF
CDR3nt: TGTGCCAGCAGCCCAACAGGGAGTACTGAAGCTTTCTTT
d_gene: -
j_gene: TRBJ1-1
v_gene: TRBV7-8
abundance: once

CDR3aa: CASSPWQSEINPNYGYTF
CDR3nt: TGTGCCAGCAGCCCTTGGCAGAGCGAGATTAACCCTAACTATGGCTACACCTTC
d_gene: -
j_gene: TRBJ1-2
v_gene: TRBV5-6
abundance: -

CDR3aa: CAWSVFTGNNEQYF
CDR3nt: TGTGCCTGGAGTGTGTTCACGGGGAACAACGAGCAGTACTTC
d_gene: -
j_gene: TRBJ2-7
v_gene: TRBV30
abundance: -

CDR3aa: CASSLVKGYEQYF
CDR3nt: TGTGCCAGCAGTTTAGTTAAGGGTTACGAGCAGTACTTC
d_gene: -
j_gene: TRBJ2-7
v_gene: TRBV27
abundance: -

CDR3aa: CASSLGRLTGVGGYTF
CDR3nt: TGTGCCAGCAGCTTAGGGAGACTTACAGGGGTAGGTGGCTACACCTTC
d_gene: TRBD1
j_gene: TRBJ1-2
v_gene: TRBV7-2
abundance: -

CDR3aa: CASSLAETVYGYTF
CDR3nt: TGTGCCAGCAGCTTGGCGGAGACAGTATATGGCTACACCTTC
d_gene: -
j_gene: TRBJ1-2
v_gene: TRBV5-6
abundance: -

CDR3aa: CASSLAGGSTDTQYF
CDR3nt: TGTGCCAGCAGCTTAGCGGGGGGTAGCACAGATACGCAGTATTTT
d_gene: TRBD2
j_gene: TRBJ2-3
v_gene: TRBV5-4
abundance: -

CDR3aa: CAWIGYGYTF
CDR3nt: TGTGCCTGGATCGGCTATGGCTACACCTTC
d_gene: -
j_gene: TRBJ1-2
v_gene: TRBV30
abundance: -

CDR3aa: CASSSQWSSYEQYF
CDR3nt: TGTGCCAGCAGCTCACAGTGGAGCTCCTACGAGCAGTACTTC
d_gene: -
j_gene: TRBJ2-7
v_gene: TRBV5-8
abundance: few